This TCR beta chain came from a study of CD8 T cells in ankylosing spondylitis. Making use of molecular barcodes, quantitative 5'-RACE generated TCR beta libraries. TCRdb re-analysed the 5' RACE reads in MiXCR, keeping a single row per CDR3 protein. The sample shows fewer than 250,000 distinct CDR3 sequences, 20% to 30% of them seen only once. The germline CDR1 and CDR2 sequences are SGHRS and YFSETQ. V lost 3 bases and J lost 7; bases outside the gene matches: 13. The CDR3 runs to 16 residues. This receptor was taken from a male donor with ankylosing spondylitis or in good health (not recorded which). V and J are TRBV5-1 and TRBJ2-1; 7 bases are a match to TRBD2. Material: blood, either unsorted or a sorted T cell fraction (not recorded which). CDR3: CASSSQPASGENEQFF. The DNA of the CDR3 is TGCGCCAGCAGCTCGCAACCGGCTAGCGGAGAGAATGAGCAGTTCTTC.